This T cell receptor beta chain comes out of a study of beta chain features in type 1 diabetes. There are a few counts of this clone. The target antigen is unknown. Expressed TCRB transcripts got sequenced, as all isolated RNA was reverse transcribed. Produced via immunoSEQ multiplex PCR; TCRdb's table is partial and in-frame only. The sample carries 140,000 or so clones, about 10% recorded once. Trimming left V 2 bases short and J 8 bases short, with 13 bases between. Per the germline V gene, CDR1 is SGHTA and CDR2 is FQGNSA. The CDR3 totals 14 residues. Regarding the study as a whole: People with Type 1 diabetes carried modestly yet significantly shorter TCRB CDR3s in all four CD4+ subsets.

V usage is TRBV7-2 and J usage is TRBJ2-1, with D possibly TRBD1 on 5 matching bases. This TCR derives from a man between 18 and 29 years old in good health. The sample comprised naive CD4+ T cells from blood. The CDR3 reads CASSLQGGIYEQFF. In DNA, the CDR3 is TGTGCCAGCAGCTTACAGGGTGGAATTTATGAGCAGTTCTTC.